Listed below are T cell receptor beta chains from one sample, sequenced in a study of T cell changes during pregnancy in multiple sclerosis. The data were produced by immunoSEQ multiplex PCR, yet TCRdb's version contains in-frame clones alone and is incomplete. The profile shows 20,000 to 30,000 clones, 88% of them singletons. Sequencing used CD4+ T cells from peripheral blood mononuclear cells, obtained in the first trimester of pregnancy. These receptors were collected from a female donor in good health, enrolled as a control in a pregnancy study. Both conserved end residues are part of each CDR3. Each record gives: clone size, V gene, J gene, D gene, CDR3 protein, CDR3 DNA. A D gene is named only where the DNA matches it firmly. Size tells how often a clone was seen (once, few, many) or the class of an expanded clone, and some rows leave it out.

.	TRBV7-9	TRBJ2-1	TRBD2	CASSHPSGRTYNEQFF	TGTGCCAGCAGCCACCCTAGCGGGAGAACCTACAATGAGCAGTTCTTC
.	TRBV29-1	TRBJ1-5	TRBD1	CSVQGGAGQPQHF	TGCAGCGTCCAAGGGGGCGCGGGGCAGCCCCAGCATTTT
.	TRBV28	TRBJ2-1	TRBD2	CASSLTSGSSYNEQFF	TGTGCCAGCAGTCTCACTAGCGGGAGCTCCTACAATGAGCAGTTCTTC
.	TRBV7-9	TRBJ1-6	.	CASSLEQYNSPLHF	TGTGCCAGCAGCTTAGAACAGTATAATTCACCCCTCCACTTT
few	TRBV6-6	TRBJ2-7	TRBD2	CASSLRGRIHEQYF	TGTGCCAGCTCCCTCCGCGGGAGGATCCACGAGCAGTACTTC
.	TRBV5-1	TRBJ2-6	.	CASRFTLAVGANVLTF	TGCGCCAGCAGATTTACACTGGCGGTCGGGGCCAACGTCCTGACTTTC
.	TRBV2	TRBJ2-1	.	CASRDPGAAGQFF	TGTGCCAGCAGAGACCCGGGAGCGGCGGGGCAGTTCTTC
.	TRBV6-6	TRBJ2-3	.	CASRRTGTGGPDTQYF	TGTGCCAGCCGTCGAACCGGGACTGGGGGTCCAGATACGCAGTATTTT
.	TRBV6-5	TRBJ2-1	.	CASSPNRVSNEQFF	TGTGCCAGCAGTCCTAACAGGGTGAGCAATGAGCAGTTCTTC
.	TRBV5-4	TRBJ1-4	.	CASSFGGATTNEKLFF	TGTGCCAGCAGCTTTGGAGGAGCCACAACTAATGAAAAACTGTTTTTT
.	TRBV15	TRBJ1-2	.	CATRRVGDTSYGYTF	TGTGCCACCAGGCGGGTTGGGGATACAAGCTATGGCTACACCTTC
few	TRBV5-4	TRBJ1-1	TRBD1	CASSPGGSSEAFF	TGTGCCAGCAGCCCAGGGGGCTCATCTGAAGCTTTCTTT
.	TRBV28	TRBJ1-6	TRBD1	CASSWTGTTPLHF	TGTGCCAGCAGTTGGACAGGGACGACACCCCTCCACTTT
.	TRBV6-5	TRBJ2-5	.	CASSYSTGVETQYF	TGTGCCAGCAGTTACTCGACAGGCGTCGAGACCCAGTACTTC
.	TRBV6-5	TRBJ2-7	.	CASSYQAVPSYEQYF	TGTGCCAGCAGTTACCAGGCCGTCCCCTCCTACGAGCAGTACTTC
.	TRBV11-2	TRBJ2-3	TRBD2	CASSLDPTLARLPPTQYF	TGTGCCAGCAGCTTAGATCCGACACTAGCGCGCCTTCCTCCTACGCAGTATTTT
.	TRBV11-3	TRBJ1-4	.	CASSLVVWWRGDEKLFF	TGTGCCAGCAGCTTAGTAGTCTGGTGGAGGGGTGACGAAAAACTGTTTTTT
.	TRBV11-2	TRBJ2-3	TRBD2	CASSLAGGSTDTQYF	TGTGCCAGCAGCCTAGCGGGGGGGAGCACAGATACGCAGTATTTT
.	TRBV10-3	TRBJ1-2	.	CAITPEEAANGYTF	TGTGCCATCACCCCTGAGGAAGCCGCAAATGGCTACACCTTC
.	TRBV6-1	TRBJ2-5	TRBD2	CASSEVVPGTSGKETQYF	TGTGCCAGCAGTGAAGTAGTCCCCGGGACTAGCGGGAAAGAGACCCAGTACTTC
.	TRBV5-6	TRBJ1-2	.	CASSLAGGSGYTF	TGTGCCAGCAGCTTGGCGGGGGGCAGTGGCTACACCTTC
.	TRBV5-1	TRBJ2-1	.	CASNVGLAINEQFF	TGCGCCAGCAATGTAGGGCTAGCGATCAATGAGCAGTTCTTC
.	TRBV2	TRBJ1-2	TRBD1	CASRSDGTAYGYTF	TGTGCCAGCAGGAGTGACGGGACAGCGTATGGCTACACCTTC
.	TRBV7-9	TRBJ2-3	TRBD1	CASSLRTGVLDTQYF	TGTGCCAGCAGCTTGAGGACAGGGGTATTAGATACGCAGTATTTT
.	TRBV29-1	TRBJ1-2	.	CSVDSYGYTF	TGCAGCGTTGACAGCTATGGCTACACCTTC
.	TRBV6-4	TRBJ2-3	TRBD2	CASSVLAGGTDTQYF	TGTGCCAGCAGTGTTCTAGCGGGGGGCACAGATACGCAGTATTTT
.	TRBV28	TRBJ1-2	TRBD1	CASLSGTGVGYGYTF	TGTGCCAGCCTCTCAGGGACAGGGGTGGGGTATGGCTACACCTTC
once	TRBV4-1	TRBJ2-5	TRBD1	CASSQVGDRGNQYF	TGCGCCAGCAGCCAAGTGGGGGACAGGGGAAACCAGTACTTC
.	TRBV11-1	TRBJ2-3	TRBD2	CASSFSAGVSTDTQYF	TGTGCCAGCAGCTTCTCAGCGGGAGTAAGCACAGATACGCAGTATTTT
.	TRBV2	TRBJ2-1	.	CASSEYGGISYNEQFF	TGTGCCAGCAGTGAATATGGCGGGATCTCCTACAATGAGCAGTTCTTC
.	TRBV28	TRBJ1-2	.	CASSLQGYGYTF	TGTGCCAGCAGTTTACAGGGCTATGGCTACACCTTC
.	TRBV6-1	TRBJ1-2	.	CASSRQETRAGYTF	TGTGCCAGCAGTAGACAGGAGACGAGGGCTGGCTACACCTTC
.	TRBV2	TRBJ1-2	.	CASFPRSGYGYTF	TGTGCCAGCTTTCCTAGGAGTGGCTATGGCTACACCTTC
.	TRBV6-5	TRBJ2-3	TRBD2	CASSSTLGLAEDTQYF	TGTGCCAGCAGTTCGACACTGGGACTAGCGGAAGATACGCAGTATTTT
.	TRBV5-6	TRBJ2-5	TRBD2	CASSSGNSGRVQETQYF	TGTGCCAGCAGCTCTGGCAATAGCGGGAGAGTCCAAGAGACCCAGTACTTC
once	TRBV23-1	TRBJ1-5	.	CASSQFSGHLRDGNQPQHF	TGCGCCAGCAGTCAATTTTCGGGACACCTTAGGGATGGCAATCAGCCCCAGCATTTT
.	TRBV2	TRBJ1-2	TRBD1	CASSQGQGRGYGYTF	TGTGCCAGCAGTCAAGGACAGGGTAGGGGCTATGGCTACACCTTC
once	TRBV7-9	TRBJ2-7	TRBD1	CASSLGRRGNYEQYF	TGTGCCAGCAGCTTAGGTCGCAGGGGGAACTACGAGCAGTACTTC
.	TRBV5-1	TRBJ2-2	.	CASSRGQGTGELFF	TGCGCCAGCAGCCGGGGACAAGGCACCGGGGAGCTGTTTTTT
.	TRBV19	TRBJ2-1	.	CASTQDRSSYNEQFF	TGTGCCAGTACCCAAGACCGGAGCTCCTACAATGAGCAGTTCTTC